This T cell receptor (beta chain) was sequenced during a study of technical replicates of blood from a few donors. This clone has only one observation. Germline loops: CDR1 SGHKS, CDR2 YYEKEE (reference sequence). V lost 2 bases to trimming and J lost 5 bases; unmatched junction nucleotides: 6. This CDR3 has 15 amino acids. Libraries were prepared by immunoSEQ multiplex PCR; TCRdb keeps only in-frame clonotypes and omits some of them. The data show tens of thousands of clones, 90% to 98% seen once. The chain couples TRBV5-5 to TRBJ2-2; 7 nucleotides line up with TRBD1. The TCR comes from a human donor in good health. Sequenced: T cells isolated from PBMCs. CDR3 protein: CASSFGTVGTGELFF. The CDR3 DNA sequence: TGTGCCAGCAGCTTCGGGACAGTAGGTACCGGGGAGCTGTTTTTT.